What follows are 23 T cell receptor beta chains derived from one specimen sequenced in a study of blood T cell repertoires in COVID-19. Only in-frame clones appear in the TCRdb table, and some are missing; sequencing was by immunoSEQ multiplex PCR. The sample comprises around 40,000 clones, about 94% of which are singletons, and over 4% rests with the top ten. Material for sequencing was peripheral blood. The receptors originated from a human donor with active COVID-19. The donor label of this sample is uncertain.

The J gene is TRBJ2-2, the V gene TRBV18; TRBD2 matches at 7 bases. The V gene end was trimmed by 3 bases and the J gene end by 1 base; junction bases not matched to a gene: 5. In germline, CDR1 is KGHSH, CDR2 LQKENI. CDR3 length equals 16 residues. The CDR3 protein is CASSPFQRGNTGELFF. The DNA for the CDR3 is TGTGCCAGCTCACCTTTCCAGCGGGGGAACACCGGGGAGCTGTTTTTT.

The chain uses TRBV7-6 and TRBJ2-3; possible D gene TRBD2, 6 bases. V lost 2 bases and J lost 2, with 11 bases in between. CDR3 length: 15 residues. The germline V gene has CDR1 SGHVS and CDR2 FNYEAQ. The CDR3 coding sequence is TGTGCCAGCAGCTTACTAGCGCTTAACACAGATACGCAGTATTTT. Its protein product is CASSLLALNTDTQYF. The complete variable domain, with remaining parts taken from reference TRBV7-6 and TRBJ2-3, reads GAGVSQSPRYKVTKRGQDVALRCDPISGHVSLYWYRQALGQGPEFLTYFNYEAQQDKSGLPNDRFSAERPEGSISTLTIQRTEQRDSAMYRCASSLLALNTDTQYFGPGTRLTVL.

The genes are TRBV5-8 and TRBJ1-3; the match to TRBD1 covers 10 bases. The germline V gene encodes CDR1 SGHTS and CDR2 YDEGEE. This CDR3 has 15 amino acids. J was trimmed by 2 bases and V by 4 bases; bases with no gene match: 3. CDR3 DNA sequence: TGTGCCAGCAGCCGGACAGGGGGAACTGGAAACACCATATATTTT. Its translation: CASSRTGGTGNTIYF.

V gene TRBV9 combines with J gene TRBJ1-1; D is unresolved. Looked up from germline, CDR1 is SGDLS and CDR2 is YYNGEE. This CDR3 is 13 amino acids long. V lost 1 base and J lost 0, with 4 bases in between. Here the CDR3 DNA reads TGTGCCAGCAGCGTAACTGTGAACACTGAAGCTTTCTTT. Amino acid sequence: CASSVTVNTEAFF.

The chain combines TRBV11-2 with TRBJ2-3; 7 nucleotides agree with TRBD2. This CDR3 is built from 15 residues. Trimming took 5 bases from V and 0 from J; bases not matched to a gene: 5. Per the germline V gene, CDR1 is SGHAT and CDR2 is FQNNGV. The CDR3 sequence is CASSRGVTSTDTQYF. The CDR3 DNA sequence: TGTGCCAGCAGCCGGGGGGTTACTAGCACAGATACGCAGTATTTT.

The chain couples TRBV9 to TRBJ1-2, with a weak D call TRBD1 (6 bases). Germline CDR1 reads SGDLS; CDR2 reads YYNGEE. This CDR3 comprises 15 residues. Deletions cut 3 bases from V and 3 bases from J, with 15 bases between. CDR3 DNA sequence: TGTGCCAGCAGCGCCGTAGCTAGGACAGACTATGGCTACACCTTC. Translating gives CASSAVARTDYGYTF.

The gene calls are TRBV27 and TRBJ2-5, with 11 bases fitting TRBD2. In germline, CDR1 is MNHEY, CDR2 SMNVEV (reference sequence). This CDR3 has 15 amino acids. V lost 5 bases to trimming and J lost 5 bases; unmatched junction nucleotides: 7. The CDR3: CASSAISGGVETQYF. The CDR3, as DNA: TGTGCCAGCAGTGCCATTAGCGGGGGGGTGGAGACCCAGTACTTC.

J is TRBJ2-1 and V is TRBV9, with 7 bases that match TRBD2. The CDR3 length is 14 residues. Trimming cost V 0 bases and J 9 bases; bases outside gene matches: 6. The germline V gene encodes CDR1 SGDLS and CDR2 YYNGEE. CDR3 sequence: CASSVGGRGREQFF. The CDR3, as DNA: TGTGCCAGCAGCGTAGGGGGGAGGGGCCGTGAGCAGTTCTTC.

V and J are TRBV28 and TRBJ1-6; D is undetermined. V was pared by 4 bases and J by 18 bases, with 16 bases between. This CDR3 has 12 amino acids. Germline lookup yields CDR1 MDHEN and CDR2 SYDVKM. CDR3 DNA sequence: TGTGCCAGCAGTTCTTATAGAGGGTTTTACCACTTT. Amino acids: CASSSYRGFYHF.

The rearrangement links TRBV4-1 to TRBJ1-2; 9 bases are a match to TRBD1. Per the germline V gene, CDR1 is MGHRA and CDR2 is YSYEKL. The CDR3 is made up of 16 amino acids. V shed 2 bases and J 2 bases; nucleotides not matched to a gene: 6. As DNA, the CDR3 is TGCGCCAGCAGCCAATATTCCGGACAGGGGAACTATGGCTACACCTTC. This encodes CASSQYSGQGNYGYTF.

Here the CDR3 reads CASSVTGTGQPQHF. The DNA of the CDR3 is TGTGCCAGCAGCGTGACAGGGACCGGACAGCCCCAGCATTTT. This chain uses TRBV6-5 with TRBJ1-5; 7 positions match TRBD1. The V segment lost 6 bases and the J segment 7 bases; nucleotides outside the gene matches: 9. The germline V gene has CDR1 MNHEY and CDR2 SVGAGI. This CDR3 region has 14 residues.

The genes are TRBV9 and TRBJ2-7; 8 bases fit TRBD2. The germline V gene encodes CDR1 SGDLS and CDR2 YYNGEE. The trim removed 0 bases at V and 1 base at J, leaving 3 bases unmatched. The CDR3 loop spans 15 amino acids. The CDR3 reads CASSVDSGESYEQYF. CDR3 DNA: TGTGCCAGCAGCGTAGATAGCGGGGAATCCTACGAGCAGTACTTC.

The chain recombines TRBV11-2 with TRBJ2-2, with 10 bases matching TRBD2. The CDR3 totals 15 residues. V dropped 5 bases and J dropped 5; count of bases not matched to a gene: 5. Germline CDR1 and CDR2: SGHAT and FQNNGV. The chain's CDR3 is CASSVSGRSTGELFF. Written as DNA, the CDR3 is TGTGCCAGCAGCGTTAGCGGGAGGAGTACCGGGGAGCTGTTTTTT.

The chain recombines TRBV5-1 with TRBJ1-2; D is uncertain. The CDR3 runs 14 residues. From germline, CDR1 is SGHRS and CDR2 YFSETQ. V was cut by 3 bases and J by 8 bases, with 17 bases left in between. CDR3 nucleotide sequence: TGCGCCAGCAGCTCGCCGGAGGGCGCGGGAGGCTACACCTTC. It specifies CASSSPEGAGGYTF.

The chain has TRBV9 and TRBJ2-2, with D hard to call. CDR3 length: 13 residues. The V gene lost 3 bases and the J gene lost 6 bases, with 9 bases spanning the gap. Germline V gene data show CDR1 as SGDLS and CDR2 as YYNGEE. In DNA form, the CDR3 reads TGTGCCAGCAGCGCCCCCTCGGCCGGGGAGCTGTTTTTT. Its protein is CASSAPSAGELFF.

The chain is built from TRBV12-3 or TRBV12-4 and TRBJ2-5; tentatively, D is TRBD1 (5 bases). The CDR3 length is 13 residues. V lost 11 bases to trimming and J lost 1 base, with 14 bases between them. Here the CDR3 DNA reads TGTGCCTCTAGGCGACAGATCCAAGAGACCCAGTACTTC. Its translation: CASRRQIQETQYF.

This clone was seen just once. This chain uses TRBV5-6 with TRBJ1-1; a possible D gene is TRBD1 (5 bases). Germline V CDR1 and CDR2: SGHDT, YYEEEE. This CDR3 spans 18 amino acids. Trimming removed 4 bases from V and 1 base from J, with 23 bases in between. The DNA of the CDR3 is TGTGCCAGCAGCCGGGGGAGGGCCCTCCTCATGAAGAACACTGAAGCTTTCTTT. Translated: CASSRGRALLMKNTEAFF.

This clone was seen a few times. This sequence joins TRBV11-2 and TRBJ2-7, with 7 bases aligning to TRBD2. J was trimmed by 6 bases and V by 7 bases; bases with no gene match: 6. CDR3 size: 12 residues. Germline assignment: CDR1 SGHAT and CDR2 FQNNGV. In DNA, the CDR3 is TGTGCCAGCATCGCGGGGGTGATCGAGCAGTACTTC. It yields the protein CASIAGVIEQYF. Complete variable domain (other parts from reference TRBV11-2 and TRBJ2-7): EAGVAQSPRYKIIEKRQSVAFWCNPISGHATLYWYQQILGQGPKLLIQFQNNGVVDDSQLPKDRFSAERLKGVDSTLKIQPAKLEDSAVYLCASIAGVIEQYFGPGTRLTVT.

The gene calls are TRBV2 and TRBJ2-3; D remains ambiguous. The V end lost 4 bases, the J end lost 4 bases, and 3 bases lay between the germline ends. The CDR3 is 11 residues long. Germline CDR1 reads SNHLY; CDR2 reads FYNNEI. The CDR3 bases are TGTGCCAGCAGTGCGTCAGATACGCAGTATTTT. It translates to CASSASDTQYF.

V and J are TRBV2 and TRBJ2-3, with 11 bases matching TRBD2. Germline values: CDR1 SNHLY, CDR2 FYNNEI. This CDR3 contains 17 residues. V dropped 3 bases and J dropped 5; count of bases not matched to a gene: 10. CDR3 nucleotide sequence: TGTGCCAGCAGTGATCCACGTGGACTAGCGGGTGAAGATACGCAGTATTTT. Its translation: CASSDPRGLAGEDTQYF.

V gene TRBV5-6 combines with J gene TRBJ1-4; maybe TRBD1 (6 bases). V gave up 4 bases and J gave up 1 base, with 11 bases separating them. The CDR3 is 15 residues long. CDR1 and CDR2 from the germline V gene are SGHDT and YYEEEE. Written as DNA, the CDR3 is TGTGCCAGCAGCGGGATCAGGGGAACTAATGAAAAACTGTTTTTT. It specifies CASSGIRGTNEKLFF. Full variable domain (rest looked up from reference TRBV5-6 and TRBJ1-4): DAGVTQSPTHLIKTRGQQVTLRCSPKSGHDTVSWYQQALGQGPQFIFQYYEEEERQRGNFPDRFSGHQFPNYSSELNVNALLLGDSALYLCASSGIRGTNEKLFFGSGTQLSVL.

The chain carries TRBV7-9 and TRBJ1-5; D perhaps matches TRBD1 (6 bases). Germline CDR1 and CDR2: SEHNR and FQNEAQ (reference sequence). The CDR3 contains 16 residues. The germline V and J ends were trimmed by 5 bases and 1 base, with 15 bases remaining between them. The chain's CDR3 is CASSPLGGRSNQPQHF. As DNA, the CDR3 is TGTGCCAGCAGCCCCTTGGGGGGGCGAAGCAATCAGCCCCAGCATTTT. Combining the CDR3 with reference TRBV7-9 and TRBJ1-5 gives the whole variable domain DTGVSQNPRHKITKRGQNVTFRCDPISEHNRLYWYRQTLGQGPEFLTYFQNEAQLEKSRLLSDRFSAERPKGSFSTLEIQRTEQGDSAMYLCASSPLGGRSNQPQHFGDGTRLSIL.

The J gene is TRBJ2-4, the V gene TRBV7-9, with D maybe TRBD1 (5 bases). V dropped 0 bases and J dropped 9 bases, with 12 bases sitting between them. The CDR3 is made up of 14 amino acids. In germline, CDR1 is SEHNR, CDR2 FQNEAQ (reference sequence). In DNA, the CDR3 is TGTGCCAGCAGCTTAGCAGGGGATCGCGGCATTCAGTACTTC. Amino acids: CASSLAGDRGIQYF.